The rows below give T cell receptor beta chains drawn from one sample of a study of radiation and T cells in renal cell carcinoma. Method: immunoSEQ multiplex PCR; TCRdb's copy keeps in-frame clones and lacks some. The table shows some 16,000 clones, with approximately 49% occurring only once. Sample: tumor tissue, taken from a patient whose treatment included radiotherapy and nephrectomy. Receptor source: a woman between 55 and 75 years old with renal cell carcinoma. CDR3s include the opening cysteine and the closing phenylalanine or tryptophan. Each record gives: V gene, clone size, D gene, J gene, CDR3 DNA, CDR3 protein. The D gene is left open where the match is weak. A clone size is listed for some rows: how often the clone was seen (once, few, many), or a class if it is expanded.

TRBV18	.	TRBD1	TRBJ1-5	TGTGCCAGCTCACCGGGACAGGGGACCAGTCAGCCCCAGCATTTT	CASSPGQGTSQPQHF
TRBV7-2	few	.	TRBJ2-3	TGTGCCAGCAGCACCAGCACAGATACGCAGTATTTT	CASSTSTDTQYF
TRBV5-4	.	.	TRBJ2-7	TGTGCCAGCAGCCGGAGGGACTCAAGCTCCTACGAGCAGTACTTC	CASSRRDSSSYEQYF
TRBV5-4	once	.	TRBJ2-5	TGTGCCAGCAGCTCTGACAGAGCCAGGATAGGAGAGACCCAGTACTTC	CASSSDRARIGETQYF
TRBV7-3	.	.	TRBJ1-2	TGTGCCAGCAGCTTAGGGGTAGGGAATTATGGCTACACCTTC	CASSLGVGNYGYTF
TRBV9	.	TRBD2	TRBJ2-2	TGTGCCAGCAGCGGGCGGACTAGCGGGGGAGGGAACACCGGGGAGCTGTTTTTT	CASSGRTSGGGNTGELFF
TRBV19	.	.	TRBJ1-2	TGTGCCAGTAGTATAGACGGTGAAAACTATGGCTACACCTTC	CASSIDGENYGYTF
TRBV6-6	.	.	TRBJ1-6	TGTGCCAGCAAAATACCGAGGACAGACTATAATTCACCCCTCCACTTT	CASKIPRTDYNSPLHF
TRBV6-6	.	TRBD1	TRBJ2-2	TGTGCCAGCCAGGGGGCGCGAACCGGGGAGCTGTTTTTT	CASQGARTGELFF
TRBV6-5	.	.	TRBJ2-7	TGTGCCAGCAGTTACTCGAAGCGGAGGAACGAGCAGTACTTC	CASSYSKRRNEQYF
TRBV4-1	few	.	TRBJ2-7	TGCGCCAGCAGCCAAGAAGGTAGGGTCGAGCAGTACTTC	CASSQEGRVEQYF
TRBV5-6	.	.	TRBJ2-7	TGTGCCAGCAGCTTCCTCTGGAGGGCCAGGTACGAGCAGTACTTC	CASSFLWRARYEQYF
TRBV11-3	.	TRBD2	TRBJ2-1	TGTGCCAGCAGCTTCCGCGGGAGTAGGGATGAGCAGTTCTTC	CASSFRGSRDEQFF
TRBV2	.	.	TRBJ1-3	TGTGCCAGCAGTGAACAAGCATCCATATATTTT	CASSEQASIYF
TRBV6-1	many	.	TRBJ1-4	TGTGCCAGCAGCCATGAGGGAAGGGGAAATGAAAAACTGTTTTTT	CASSHEGRGNEKLFF
TRBV5-1	.	.	TRBJ2-1	TGCGCCAGCAGCACCCGGGACTCGCTCCTGTACAATGAGCAGTTCTTC	CASSTRDSLLYNEQFF
TRBV7-6	.	.	TRBJ2-4	TGTGCCAGCAGCTTAGCGCGGGGAAACATTCAGTACTTC	CASSLARGNIQYF
TRBV4-1	many	.	TRBJ2-1	TGCGCCAGCAGCCAGGTTTACAGGGAGCGCGACAATGAGCAGTTCTTC	CASSQVYRERDNEQFF
TRBV7-7	many	.	TRBJ2-2	TGTGCTAGCAGCGCCTTAACAGGGTATAACACCGGGGAGCTGTTTTTT	CASSALTGYNTGELFF
TRBV2	.	.	TRBJ2-5	TGTGCCAGCAGTGGGGGAAGAGAGACCCAGTACTTC	CASSGGRETQYF
TRBV10-3	.	TRBD1	TRBJ2-1	TGTGCCATCAGTGAGTCGATCCAGGGGGCATACAATGAGCAGTTCTTC	CAISESIQGAYNEQFF
TRBV7-9	.	.	TRBJ2-3	TGTGCCAGCAGCGCCATCAGGGGCACAGATACGCAGTATTTT	CASSAIRGTDTQYF
TRBV15	.	.	TRBJ2-3	TGTGCCACCAGCAGAGATGGTCTTACGCAGTATTTT	CATSRDGLTQYF
TRBV20-1	.	.	TRBJ1-1	TGCAGTGATGTTTTCACTGAAGCTTTCTTT	CSDVFTEAFF
TRBV9	.	TRBD2	TRBJ2-5	TGTGCCAGCAGCGTCGCTAGCGGGAGGGCCGGGGAGACCCAGTACTTC	CASSVASGRAGETQYF
TRBV6-5	.	.	TRBJ1-2	TGTGCCAGCACGGTCGTGGCGGGGAACTATGGCTACACCTTC	CASTVVAGNYGYTF
TRBV5-1	.	TRBD1	TRBJ2-3	TGCGCCAGCAGCCGACGGCCCGCCGGGGACAGGGGGGACTTCGGTACGCAGTATTTT	CASSRRPAGDRGDFGTQYF
TRBV9	.	TRBD2	TRBJ2-7	TGCGCCAGCAGCCAAGCGGGGAACGAGCAGTACTTC	CASSQAGNEQYF
TRBV20-1	.	.	TRBJ1-1	TGCAGTGCCGTTTGGAGCACTGAAGCTTTCTTT	CSAVWSTEAFF
TRBV7-9	.	.	TRBJ1-1	TGTGCCAGCAGCTTGGGGGTCGCAGGGAATATATGGGACACTGAAGCTTTCTTT	CASSLGVAGNIWDTEAFF
TRBV19	medium-sized	TRBD1	TRBJ1-2	TGTGCCAGTAGCGCCGGGACAGGTGACTATGGCTACACCTTC	CASSAGTGDYGYTF
TRBV2	few	.	TRBJ1-2	TGTGCCAGCAGTTCGATTATACTCAGTGGCTACACCTTC	CASSSIILSGYTF
TRBV7-9	once	.	TRBJ2-5	TGTGCCAGCAGCAGGACAGCCCAGGAGACCCAGTACTTC	CASSRTAQETQYF
TRBV6-5	few	.	TRBJ2-1	TGTGCCAGCTCCGGGCTCCCAGGGTGGGATGAGCAGTTCTTC	CASSGLPGWDEQFF
TRBV2	.	.	TRBJ1-1	TGTGCCAGCAGTGACATGGTCCAGGTCCTGAACACTGAAGCTTTCTTT	CASSDMVQVLNTEAFF
TRBV6-6	.	.	TRBJ2-7	TGTGCCAGCAGTTACTTACGAGGACACGAGCAGTACTTC	CASSYLRGHEQYF
TRBV2	.	.	TRBJ2-5	TGTGCCAGCAGTGATAAAAGGACGCAAGAGACCCAGTACTTC	CASSDKRTQETQYF
TRBV6-6	once	TRBD2	TRBJ2-1	TGTGCCATCAGTGAGGAGCGGGGGGACACGTTCTTC	CAISEERGDTFF
TRBV18	few	TRBD2	TRBJ2-3	TGTGCCAGCTCACTGCCCGGGGCGGGAGCAGATACGCAGTATTTT	CASSLPGAGADTQYF